The rows below give T cell receptor beta chains drawn from one sample of a study of blood T cell repertoires in COVID-19. Sequenced by immunoSEQ multiplex PCR; TCRdb stores in-frame clones only, minus some. The sample includes 250,000 to 300,000 clones, around 85% of them seen just once. The sample comprised PBMCs or T cells enriched from blood (not recorded which). These TCRs come from a woman aged 50 to 60 who had recovered from COVID-19. The CDR3 runs from the conserved cysteine through the conserved F or W. The D gene is left open where the match is weak. Not every row has a clone size; where given, it reads once, few, many or a size class.

J gene: TRBJ2-1
D gene: NA
V gene: TRBV6-5
clone size: NA
CDR3 protein: CASSGHLGDEQFF
CDR3 DNA: TGTGCCAGCAGCGGTCATCTGGGCGATGAGCAGTTCTTC

J gene: TRBJ1-4
D gene: NA
V gene: TRBV19
clone size: NA
CDR3 protein: CASTHLVIAADVGVEKLFF
CDR3 DNA: TGTGCCAGTACTCACCTCGTGATCGCGGCAGACGTAGGGGTGGAAAAACTGTTTTTT

J gene: TRBJ2-6
D gene: TRBD1
V gene: TRBV2
clone size: NA
CDR3 protein: CASSAGTGGSGANVLTF
CDR3 DNA: TGTGCCAGCAGTGCCGGGACAGGGGGCTCTGGGGCCAACGTCCTGACTTTC

J gene: TRBJ1-1
D gene: NA
V gene: TRBV5-1
clone size: NA
CDR3 protein: CASSLGRRSTEAFF
CDR3 DNA: TGCGCCAGCAGCTTGGGCAGAAGGAGCACTGAAGCTTTCTTT

J gene: TRBJ1-1
D gene: NA
V gene: TRBV6-1
clone size: once
CDR3 protein: CASSLTGNTEAFF
CDR3 DNA: TGTGCCAGCAGCCTAACAGGGAACACTGAAGCTTTCTTT

J gene: TRBJ1-6
D gene: NA
V gene: TRBV12-3/TRBV12-4
clone size: NA
CDR3 protein: CASRSSYNSPLHF
CDR3 DNA: TGTGCCAGCAGGAGCTCCTATAATTCACCCCTCCACTTT

J gene: TRBJ2-4
D gene: TRBD1
V gene: TRBV4-2
clone size: NA
CDR3 protein: CASSQGTGVNIQYF
CDR3 DNA: TGTGCCAGCAGCCAGGGGACAGGGGTAAACATTCAGTACTTC

J gene: TRBJ1-5
D gene: NA
V gene: TRBV19
clone size: NA
CDR3 protein: CASSRRQGNQPQHF
CDR3 DNA: TGTGCCAGTAGTCGCCGGCAGGGGAATCAGCCCCAGCATTTT

J gene: TRBJ2-3
D gene: NA
V gene: TRBV27
clone size: once
CDR3 protein: CASSLRDTQYF
CDR3 DNA: TGTGCCAGCAGCCTCAGGGATACGCAGTATTTT

J gene: TRBJ1-6
D gene: NA
V gene: TRBV7-2
clone size: NA
CDR3 protein: CASSAQGNSPLHF
CDR3 DNA: TGTGCCAGCAGCGCCCAGGGAAATTCACCCCTCCACTTT

J gene: TRBJ1-3
D gene: NA
V gene: TRBV7-6
clone size: NA
CDR3 protein: CASSLGRGSPVLSGNTIYF
CDR3 DNA: TGTGCCAGCAGCTTAGGGCGGGGATCGCCGGTCCTCTCTGGAAACACCATATATTTT

J gene: TRBJ1-5
D gene: NA
V gene: TRBV4-1
clone size: few
CDR3 protein: CASSQGHHSNQPQHF
CDR3 DNA: TGCGCCAGCAGCCAAGGACACCATAGCAATCAGCCCCAGCATTTT

J gene: TRBJ2-7
D gene: NA
V gene: TRBV18
clone size: NA
CDR3 protein: CASSMYSGSYEQYF
CDR3 DNA: TGTGCCAGCTCAATGTACAGCGGAAGCTACGAGCAGTACTTC

J gene: TRBJ1-2
D gene: NA
V gene: TRBV5-4
clone size: NA
CDR3 protein: CASSLWMGGYGYTF
CDR3 DNA: TGTGCCAGCAGCCTATGGATGGGAGGCTATGGCTACACCTTC

J gene: TRBJ2-1
D gene: NA
V gene: TRBV27
clone size: NA
CDR3 protein: CASSLVYPGHITANEQFF
CDR3 DNA: TGTGCCAGCAGTTTAGTGTACCCGGGACACATTACGGCCAATGAGCAGTTCTTC

J gene: TRBJ1-4
D gene: NA
V gene: TRBV7-7
clone size: NA
CDR3 protein: CASSAGMGRNEKLFF
CDR3 DNA: TGTGCTAGCAGCGCAGGGATGGGGCGTAATGAAAAACTGTTTTTT

J gene: TRBJ1-5
D gene: NA
V gene: TRBV28
clone size: few
CDR3 protein: CASSFQGQPQHF
CDR3 DNA: TGTGCCAGCAGTTTCCAGGGTCAGCCCCAGCATTTT

J gene: TRBJ2-1
D gene: TRBD1
V gene: TRBV4-1
clone size: NA
CDR3 protein: CASSQAAGAGGEQFF
CDR3 DNA: TGCGCCAGCAGCCAAGCAGCTGGGGCAGGGGGCGAGCAGTTCTTC

J gene: TRBJ2-7
D gene: TRBD1
V gene: TRBV28
clone size: NA
CDR3 protein: CASSPAGGSYEQYF
CDR3 DNA: TGTGCCAGCAGTCCTGCAGGGGGTAGTTACGAGCAGTACTTC

J gene: TRBJ2-1
D gene: NA
V gene: TRBV25-1
clone size: NA
CDR3 protein: CARTYNEQFF
CDR3 DNA: TGTGCCAGGACTTACAATGAGCAGTTCTTC

J gene: TRBJ2-6
D gene: NA
V gene: TRBV4-1
clone size: NA
CDR3 protein: CASSQDWEDSGANVLTF
CDR3 DNA: TGCGCCAGCAGCCAAGATTGGGAGGACTCTGGGGCCAACGTCCTGACTTTC

J gene: TRBJ1-4
D gene: TRBD1
V gene: TRBV5-1
clone size: NA
CDR3 protein: CASSLADRGPTNEKLFF
CDR3 DNA: TGCGCCAGCAGCTTGGCGGACAGGGGGCCAACTAATGAAAAACTGTTTTTT

J gene: TRBJ2-5
D gene: NA
V gene: TRBV7-8
clone size: NA
CDR3 protein: CASSLGQGVETQYF
CDR3 DNA: TGTGCCAGCAGCTTAGGTCAGGGTGTGGAGACCCAGTACTTC

J gene: TRBJ1-5
D gene: TRBD1
V gene: TRBV29-1
clone size: NA
CDR3 protein: CSVTDRDDQPQHF
CDR3 DNA: TGCAGCGTGACGGACAGGGACGATCAGCCCCAGCATTTT

J gene: TRBJ1-5
D gene: NA
V gene: TRBV2
clone size: NA
CDR3 protein: CASSESGVLQPQHF
CDR3 DNA: TGTGCCAGCAGTGAAAGCGGGGTTTTGCAGCCCCAGCATTTT

J gene: TRBJ1-1
D gene: TRBD1
V gene: TRBV19
clone size: NA
CDR3 protein: CASSLRTGSTEAFF
CDR3 DNA: TGTGCCAGTAGTCTTCGGACAGGGAGCACTGAAGCTTTCTTT

J gene: TRBJ1-1
D gene: NA
V gene: TRBV27
clone size: NA
CDR3 protein: CASSRPNTEAFF
CDR3 DNA: TGTGCCAGCAGCAGGCCCAACACTGAAGCTTTCTTT

J gene: TRBJ1-6
D gene: NA
V gene: TRBV19
clone size: NA
CDR3 protein: CASSPGSSRSPLHF
CDR3 DNA: TGTGCCAGTAGTCCCGGGTCGAGTCGTTCACCCCTCCACTTT

J gene: TRBJ1-5
D gene: TRBD1
V gene: TRBV28
clone size: NA
CDR3 protein: CASSLRYRGQPQHF
CDR3 DNA: TGTGCCAGCAGTCTTAGATACAGGGGCCAGCCCCAGCATTTT

J gene: TRBJ2-2
D gene: TRBD1
V gene: TRBV2
clone size: NA
CDR3 protein: CASSAGTGANTGELFF
CDR3 DNA: TGTGCCAGCAGTGCAGGGACAGGGGCGAACACCGGGGAGCTGTTTTTT

J gene: TRBJ2-2
D gene: NA
V gene: TRBV5-1
clone size: NA
CDR3 protein: CASSLSRTGELFF
CDR3 DNA: TGCGCCAGCAGCTTATCGAGGACCGGGGAGCTGTTTTTT

J gene: TRBJ2-2
D gene: NA
V gene: TRBV11-1
clone size: NA
CDR3 protein: CASSEKKRTGELFF
CDR3 DNA: TGTGCCAGCAGCGAGAAAAAACGGACCGGGGAGCTGTTTTTT

J gene: TRBJ2-1
D gene: NA
V gene: TRBV29-1
clone size: once
CDR3 protein: CSGTAYNEQFF
CDR3 DNA: TGCAGCGGGACAGCCTACAATGAGCAGTTCTTC

J gene: TRBJ1-5
D gene: TRBD1
V gene: TRBV27
clone size: once
CDR3 protein: CASSPLTGGGRQPQHF
CDR3 DNA: TGTGCCAGCAGCCCACTGACAGGGGGCGGACGTCAGCCCCAGCATTTT

J gene: TRBJ2-1
D gene: NA
V gene: TRBV29-1
clone size: NA
CDR3 protein: CSVRFTGYGEQFF
CDR3 DNA: TGCAGCGTGAGATTCACAGGGTACGGTGAGCAGTTCTTC

J gene: TRBJ1-6
D gene: NA
V gene: TRBV28
clone size: NA
CDR3 protein: CASTLGGLGNSPLHF
CDR3 DNA: TGTGCCAGCACCCTGGGGGGGTTGGGTAATTCACCCCTCCACTTT

J gene: TRBJ1-2
D gene: NA
V gene: TRBV3-1/TRBV3-2
clone size: NA
CDR3 protein: CASSQDSVTYGYTF
CDR3 DNA: TGTGCCAGCAGCCAAGACTCAGTTACCTATGGCTACACCTTC

J gene: TRBJ2-1
D gene: TRBD2
V gene: TRBV9
clone size: NA
CDR3 protein: CASSVGPAGVYEQFF
CDR3 DNA: TGTGCCAGCAGCGTAGGGCCAGCGGGAGTTTATGAGCAGTTCTTC

J gene: TRBJ1-2
D gene: NA
V gene: TRBV28
clone size: NA
CDR3 protein: CASSLPGNYGYTF
CDR3 DNA: TGTGCCAGCAGTTTACCAGGAAACTATGGCTACACCTTC

J gene: TRBJ1-2
D gene: TRBD1
V gene: TRBV5-1
clone size: NA
CDR3 protein: CASSSTGGPEGYTF
CDR3 DNA: TGCGCCAGCAGCTCGACAGGGGGCCCTGAAGGCTACACCTTC

J gene: TRBJ2-2
D gene: NA
V gene: TRBV5-5
clone size: NA
CDR3 protein: CASSLASASTGELFF
CDR3 DNA: TGTGCCAGCAGCTTGGCTAGCGCCAGTACCGGGGAGCTGTTTTTT

J gene: TRBJ1-1
D gene: NA
V gene: TRBV27
clone size: NA
CDR3 protein: CASSLNREYTEAFF
CDR3 DNA: TGTGCCAGCAGTCTTAACAGGGAGTACACTGAAGCTTTCTTT

J gene: TRBJ2-7
D gene: TRBD1
V gene: TRBV7-2
clone size: many
CDR3 protein: CASSPGQGREQYF
CDR3 DNA: TGTGCCAGCAGCCCGGGACAGGGTCGCGAGCAGTACTTC

J gene: TRBJ2-5
D gene: TRBD2
V gene: TRBV7-2
clone size: NA
CDR3 protein: CASSPGIAGGPSETQYF
CDR3 DNA: TGTGCCAGCAGCCCCGGGATAGCGGGAGGGCCGTCGGAGACCCAGTACTTC

J gene: TRBJ2-7
D gene: TRBD2
V gene: TRBV28
clone size: NA
CDR3 protein: CASFSSGSYEQYF
CDR3 DNA: TGTGCCAGCTTTTCTAGCGGGTCCTACGAGCAGTACTTC

J gene: TRBJ2-5
D gene: NA
V gene: TRBV6-1
clone size: NA
CDR3 protein: CASSDFSTPGSTETQYF
CDR3 DNA: TGTGCCAGCAGTGATTTTTCGACCCCAGGGTCCACAGAGACCCAGTACTTC

J gene: TRBJ2-7
D gene: NA
V gene: TRBV5-1
clone size: NA
CDR3 protein: CASSLWGGGTSYEQYF
CDR3 DNA: TGCGCCAGCAGCTTATGGGGCGGAGGGACCTCCTACGAGCAGTACTTC

J gene: TRBJ1-2
D gene: NA
V gene: TRBV11-2
clone size: NA
CDR3 protein: CASSLGSENYGYTF
CDR3 DNA: TGTGCCAGCAGCTTAGGGTCGGAGAACTATGGCTACACCTTC

J gene: TRBJ2-3
D gene: TRBD2
V gene: TRBV6-1
clone size: NA
CDR3 protein: CASSDGTSASTDTQYF
CDR3 DNA: TGTGCCAGCAGTGACGGGACTAGCGCTAGCACAGATACGCAGTATTTT

J gene: TRBJ2-3
D gene: TRBD2
V gene: TRBV13
clone size: NA
CDR3 protein: CASSLPGAGGSTDTQYF
CDR3 DNA: TGTGCCAGCAGCCTACCGGGAGCGGGAGGCTCCACAGATACGCAGTATTTT

J gene: TRBJ2-3
D gene: NA
V gene: TRBV11-2
clone size: NA
CDR3 protein: CASSLDISDTQYF
CDR3 DNA: TGTGCCAGCAGCTTAGATATCTCAGATACGCAGTATTTT

J gene: TRBJ1-6
D gene: TRBD1
V gene: TRBV7-9
clone size: NA
CDR3 protein: CASSLVQGAVSPLHF
CDR3 DNA: TGTGCCAGCAGCTTAGTGCAGGGGGCGGTTTCACCCCTCCACTTT

J gene: TRBJ2-1
D gene: NA
V gene: TRBV6-4
clone size: NA
CDR3 protein: CASSNQRKTYNEQFF
CDR3 DNA: TGTGCCAGCAGCAATCAGCGGAAGACCTACAATGAGCAGTTCTTC

J gene: TRBJ1-1
D gene: NA
V gene: TRBV3-1/TRBV3-2
clone size: NA
CDR3 protein: CASSPRSFFRVANTEAFF
CDR3 DNA: TGTGCCAGCAGCCCGAGATCATTTTTCAGGGTTGCGAACACTGAAGCTTTCTTT

J gene: TRBJ1-5
D gene: NA
V gene: TRBV25-1
clone size: NA
CDR3 protein: CASSDSGGGSNQPQHF
CDR3 DNA: TGTGCCAGCAGTGACTCGGGGGGAGGGAGCAATCAGCCCCAGCATTTT

J gene: TRBJ1-5
D gene: NA
V gene: TRBV5-8
clone size: NA
CDR3 protein: CASSLAPQGYQPQHF
CDR3 DNA: TGTGCCAGCAGCTTGGCCCCACAGGGCTATCAGCCCCAGCATTTT

J gene: TRBJ1-1
D gene: NA
V gene: TRBV12-3/TRBV12-4
clone size: NA
CDR3 protein: CASSSVPNTEAFF
CDR3 DNA: TGTGCCAGCAGTTCAGTTCCGAACACTGAAGCTTTCTTT

J gene: TRBJ1-5
D gene: TRBD1
V gene: TRBV19
clone size: NA
CDR3 protein: CASSTGLGQPQHF
CDR3 DNA: TGTGCCAGTTCGACAGGGTTGGGTCAGCCCCAGCATTTT